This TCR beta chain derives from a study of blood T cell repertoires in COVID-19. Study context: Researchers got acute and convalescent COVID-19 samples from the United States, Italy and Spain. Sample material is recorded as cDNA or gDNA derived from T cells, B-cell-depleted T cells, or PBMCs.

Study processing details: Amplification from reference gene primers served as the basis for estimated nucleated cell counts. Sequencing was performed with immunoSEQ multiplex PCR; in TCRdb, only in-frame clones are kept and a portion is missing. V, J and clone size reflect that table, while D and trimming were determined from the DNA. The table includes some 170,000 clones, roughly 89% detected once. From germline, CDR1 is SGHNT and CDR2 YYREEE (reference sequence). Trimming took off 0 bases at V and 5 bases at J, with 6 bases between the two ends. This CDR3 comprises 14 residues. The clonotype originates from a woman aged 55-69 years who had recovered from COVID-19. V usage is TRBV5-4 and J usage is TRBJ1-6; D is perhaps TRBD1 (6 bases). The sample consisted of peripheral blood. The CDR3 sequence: CASSLDRDNSPLHF. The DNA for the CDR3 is TGTGCCAGCAGCTTGGACAGGGATAATTCACCCCTCCACTTT.